This T cell receptor beta chain appears in the sequencing data of a study of human T cells and chemical hapten exposure. Turning to the study itself: Chiefly women, the patients showed alopecia areata, totalis or universalis. General study points: PT1 expanded TCR counts and patch test score correlated positively. No shift was seen in TCRs above 1 in 1000 frequency with DPC sensitization.

The time point was: pre-sensitization, week 0. Specified treatment: therapeutic diphenylcyclopropenone sensitization with weekly scalp DPC. Whole blood, unfractionated, served as the material for total RNA extraction. Germline loops: CDR1 SGDLS, CDR2 YYNGEE. The V end lost 0 bases, the J end lost 3 bases, and 6 bases lay between the germline ends. There are 13 residues in the CDR3. This clonotype showed up just a few times. Its antigen is undetermined. TCRdb ran MiXCR on the RACE reads and lists one entry per CDR3 protein. The repertoire holds about 68,000 distinct CDR3 sequences, with approximately 11% as singletons.

The V gene is TRBV9, the J gene TRBJ1-1, with D unresolved. This TCR was recovered from a woman in her fifties or sixties with alopecia areata. Some clones in this sample may be carry-over from other donors' samples. The sequencing used whole blood, collected in connection with sensitization to the hapten diphenylcyclopropenone (DPC). The CDR3, as DNA: TGTGCCAGCAGCGTAGCAGCATACACTGAAGCTTTCTTT. This encodes CASSVAAYTEAFF.